Included here is one T cell receptor beta chain sequence, with context. As yet, its antigen is unknown. The data were taken from a study of graft-versus-host responses after intestinal transplantation. As for the study in general: Multivisceral, liver-intestinal, or isolated intestinal transplants were received by the recipients.

The CDR3 has 14 amino acids. Germline CDR1 and CDR2: MNHNS and SASEGT. V was shortened by 6 bases and J by 2 bases, with 11 bases between the two germline ends. Overall study findings and caveats: The recipient marrow held GvH clones, and some of them showed up first in ileum or blood. The presence of high graft-versus-host to host-versus-graft clonal ratios in allografts characterized patients with graft-donor T cell macrochimerism.

The repertoire was sequenced with immunoSEQ multiplex PCR; TCRdb's copy has only in-frame clones and lacks some. Of approximately 88,000 clones detected, about 95% appear once; the ten largest clones hold roughly 0.2%. The sequences come from unstimulated CD4+ T cells sorted from spleen or lymph node cells, collected before transplant. V and J are TRBV6-1 and TRBJ1-3, with TRBD1 as a possible D gene (6 bases). The sequence came from a human donor who was the organ donor for an intestinal transplant. The CDR3 nucleotides are TGTGCCAGCAGGGAGGGGGGTACTGGAAACACCATATATTTT. Its translation is CASREGGTGNTIYF.